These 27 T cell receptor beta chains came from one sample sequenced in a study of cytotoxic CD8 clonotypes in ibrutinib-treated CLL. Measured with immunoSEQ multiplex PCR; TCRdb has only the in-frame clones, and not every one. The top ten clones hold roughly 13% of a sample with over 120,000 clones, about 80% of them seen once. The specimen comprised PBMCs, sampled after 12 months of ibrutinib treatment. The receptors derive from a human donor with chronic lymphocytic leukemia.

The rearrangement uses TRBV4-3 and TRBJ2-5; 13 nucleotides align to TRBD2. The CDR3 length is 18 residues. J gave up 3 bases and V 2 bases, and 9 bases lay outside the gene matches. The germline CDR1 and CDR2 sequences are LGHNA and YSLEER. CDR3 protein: CASSQTLETSGREETQYF. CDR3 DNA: TGCGCCAGCAGCCAAACCCTCGAAACTAGCGGGAGGGAAGAGACCCAGTACTTC.

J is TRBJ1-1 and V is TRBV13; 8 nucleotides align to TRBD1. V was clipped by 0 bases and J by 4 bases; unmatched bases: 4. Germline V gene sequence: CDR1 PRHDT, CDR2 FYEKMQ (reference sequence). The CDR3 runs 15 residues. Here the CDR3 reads CASSLGDRGFTEAFF. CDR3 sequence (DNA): TGTGCCAGCAGCTTAGGAGACAGGGGATTCACTGAAGCTTTCTTT.

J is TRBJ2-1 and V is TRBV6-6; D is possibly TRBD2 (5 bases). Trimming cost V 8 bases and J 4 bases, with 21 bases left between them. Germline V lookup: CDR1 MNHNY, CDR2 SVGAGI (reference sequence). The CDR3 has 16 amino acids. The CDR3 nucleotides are TGTGCCAGCGGCCTCGCCGCTAGCAGCTATTACAATGAGCAGTTCTTC. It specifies CASGLAASSYYNEQFF.

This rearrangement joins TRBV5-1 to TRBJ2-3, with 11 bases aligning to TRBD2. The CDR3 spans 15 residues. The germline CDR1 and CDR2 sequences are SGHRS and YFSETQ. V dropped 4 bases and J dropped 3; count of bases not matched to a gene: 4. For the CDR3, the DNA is TGCGCCAGCAGCGGGACTAGCGGACTAACAGATACGCAGTATTTT. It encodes CASSGTSGLTDTQYF. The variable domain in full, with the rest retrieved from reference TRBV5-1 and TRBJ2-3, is KAGVTQTPRYLIKTRGQQVTLSCSPISGHRSVSWYQQTPGQGLQFLFEYFSETQRNKGNFPGRFSGRQFSNSRSEMNVSTLELGDSALYLCASSGTSGLTDTQYFGPGTRLTVL.

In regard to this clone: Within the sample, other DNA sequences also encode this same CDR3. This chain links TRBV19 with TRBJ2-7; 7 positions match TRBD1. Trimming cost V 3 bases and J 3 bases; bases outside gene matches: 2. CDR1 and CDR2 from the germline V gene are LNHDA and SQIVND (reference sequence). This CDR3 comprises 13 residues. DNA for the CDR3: TGTGCCAGTAGTATCAGGACAGGCTACGAGCAGTACTTC. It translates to CASSIRTGYEQYF. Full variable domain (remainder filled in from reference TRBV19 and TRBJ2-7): DGGITQSPKYLFRKEGQNVTLSCEQNLNHDAMYWYRQDPGQGLRLIYYSQIVNDFQKGDIAEGYSVSREKKESFPLTVTSAQKNPTAFYLCASSIRTGYEQYFGPGTRLTVT.

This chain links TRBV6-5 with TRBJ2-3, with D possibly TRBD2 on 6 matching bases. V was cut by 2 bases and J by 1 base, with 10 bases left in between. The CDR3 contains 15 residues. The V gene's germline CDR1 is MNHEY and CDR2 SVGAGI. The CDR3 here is CASSYQPGGTDTQYF. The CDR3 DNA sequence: TGTGCCAGCAGTTACCAGCCGGGAGGCACAGATACGCAGTATTTT.

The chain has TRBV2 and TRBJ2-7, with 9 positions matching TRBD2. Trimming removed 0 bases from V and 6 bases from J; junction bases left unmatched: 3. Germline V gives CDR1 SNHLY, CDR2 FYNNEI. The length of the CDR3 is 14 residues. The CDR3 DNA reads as TGTGCCAGCAGTGAAGCGCGGGGGGGGACCGAGCAGTACTTC. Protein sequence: CASSEARGGTEQYF.

The CDR3 DNA follows: TGTGCCAGCAGTGAATCAAGAACAGCCAAAGAGACCCAGTACTTC. Translated: CASSESRTAKETQYF. This chain joins TRBV25-1 and TRBJ2-5; D uncertain. Germline V CDR1 and CDR2: MGHDK, SYGVNS. The CDR3 is 15 residues long. V lost 1 base and J 3 bases, leaving 12 bases between the germline ends.

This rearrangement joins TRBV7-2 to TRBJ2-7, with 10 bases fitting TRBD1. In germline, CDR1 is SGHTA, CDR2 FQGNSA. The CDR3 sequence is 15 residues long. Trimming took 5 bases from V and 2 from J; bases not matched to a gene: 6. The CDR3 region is CASSLAGTGAYEQYF. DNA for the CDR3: TGTGCCAGCAGCCTTGCCGGGACAGGGGCCTACGAGCAGTACTTC.

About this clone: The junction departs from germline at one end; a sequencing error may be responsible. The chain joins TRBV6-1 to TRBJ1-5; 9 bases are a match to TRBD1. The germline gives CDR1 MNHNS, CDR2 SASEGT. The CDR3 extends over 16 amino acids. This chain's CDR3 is CASNEPGQGDNQPQHF. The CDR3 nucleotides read TGTGCCAGCAATGAACCGGGACAGGGTGACAATCAGCCCCAGCATTTT.

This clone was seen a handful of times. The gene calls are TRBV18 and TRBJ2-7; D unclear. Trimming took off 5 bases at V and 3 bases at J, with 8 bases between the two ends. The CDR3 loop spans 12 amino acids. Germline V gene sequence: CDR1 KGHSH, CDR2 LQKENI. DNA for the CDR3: TGTGCCAGCTCATCCGACCGCTACGAGCAGTACTTC. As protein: CASSSDRYEQYF.

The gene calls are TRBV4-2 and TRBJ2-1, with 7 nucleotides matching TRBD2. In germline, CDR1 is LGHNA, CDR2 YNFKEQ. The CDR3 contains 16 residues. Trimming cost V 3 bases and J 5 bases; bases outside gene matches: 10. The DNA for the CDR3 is TGTGCCAGCAGCCACCCGGGGAGGGATCGGGACAATGAGCAGTTCTTC. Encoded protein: CASSHPGRDRDNEQFF.

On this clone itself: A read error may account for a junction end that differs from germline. CDR3 protein: CASSLEADRDF. Here the CDR3 DNA reads TGTGCCAGCAGCTTGGAGGCGGACAGAGACTTT. The chain carries TRBV4-2 and TRBJ1-1, with D possibly matching TRBD1 (6 bases). The CDR3 is 11 residues long. Germline assignment: CDR1 LGHNA and CDR2 YNFKEQ.

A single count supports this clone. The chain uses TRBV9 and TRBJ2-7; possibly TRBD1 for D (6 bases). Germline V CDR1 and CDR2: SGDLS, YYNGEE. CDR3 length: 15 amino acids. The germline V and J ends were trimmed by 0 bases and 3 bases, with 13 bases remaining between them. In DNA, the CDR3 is TGTGCCAGCAGCGTAGGTCCCGACAGGAGCTACGAGCAGTACTTC. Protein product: CASSVGPDRSYEQYF.

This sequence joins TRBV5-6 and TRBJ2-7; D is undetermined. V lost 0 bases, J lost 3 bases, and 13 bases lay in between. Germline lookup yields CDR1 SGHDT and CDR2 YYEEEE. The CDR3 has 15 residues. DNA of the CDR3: TGTGCCAGCAGCTTGGCCGAGCCCGGGCACTACGAGCAGTACTTC. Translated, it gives CASSLAEPGHYEQYF.

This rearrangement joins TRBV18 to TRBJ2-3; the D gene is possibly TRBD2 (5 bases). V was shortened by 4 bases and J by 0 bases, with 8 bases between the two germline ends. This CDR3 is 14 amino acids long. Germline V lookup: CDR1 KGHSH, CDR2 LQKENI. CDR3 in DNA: TGTGCCAGCTCACAAAGGACTAGCACAGATACGCAGTATTTT. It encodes CASSQRTSTDTQYF.

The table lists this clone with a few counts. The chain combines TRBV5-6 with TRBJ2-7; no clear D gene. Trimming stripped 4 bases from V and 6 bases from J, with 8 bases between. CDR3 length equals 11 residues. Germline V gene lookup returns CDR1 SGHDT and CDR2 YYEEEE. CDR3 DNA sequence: TGTGCCAGCAGCCTCGGGCCCGAGCAGTACTTC. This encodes CASSLGPEQYF.

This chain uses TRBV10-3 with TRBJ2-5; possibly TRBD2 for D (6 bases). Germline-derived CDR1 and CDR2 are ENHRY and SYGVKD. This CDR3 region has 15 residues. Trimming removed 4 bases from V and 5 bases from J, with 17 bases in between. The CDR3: CAISGSDYRPETQYF. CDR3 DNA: TGTGCCATCAGTGGGTCGGACTATCGACCGGAGACCCAGTACTTC.

The CDR3 is CASSLNAGGGNTIYF. DNA for the CDR3: TGTGCCAGCAGCTTAAATGCAGGGGGCGGAAACACCATATATTTT. This chain links TRBV7-3 with TRBJ1-3; 8 positions agree with TRBD1. Germline lookup yields CDR1 SGHTA and CDR2 FQGTGA. The CDR3 contains 15 residues. With V trimmed by 1 base and J by 4 bases, 3 bases remained unmatched.

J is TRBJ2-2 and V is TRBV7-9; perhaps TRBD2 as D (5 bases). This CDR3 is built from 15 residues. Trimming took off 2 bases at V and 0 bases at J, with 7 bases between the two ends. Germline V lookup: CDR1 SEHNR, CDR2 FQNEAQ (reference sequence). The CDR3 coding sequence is TGTGCCAGCAGCTTATGGACTCCGAACACCGGGGAGCTGTTTTTT. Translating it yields CASSLWTPNTGELFF.

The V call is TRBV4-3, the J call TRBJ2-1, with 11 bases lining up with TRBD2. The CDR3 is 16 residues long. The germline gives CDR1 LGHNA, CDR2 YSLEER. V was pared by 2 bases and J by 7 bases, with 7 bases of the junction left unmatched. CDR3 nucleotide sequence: TGCGCCAGCAGCCAACGCCATAGCGGGAGGGGGAATGAGCAGTTCTTC. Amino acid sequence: CASSQRHSGRGNEQFF.

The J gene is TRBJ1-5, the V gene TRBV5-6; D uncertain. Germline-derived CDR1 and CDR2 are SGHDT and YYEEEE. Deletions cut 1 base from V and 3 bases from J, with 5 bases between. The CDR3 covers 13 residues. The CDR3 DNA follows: TGTGCCAGCAGCTTGTTTCCCAATCAGCCCCAGCATTTT. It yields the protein CASSLFPNQPQHF.

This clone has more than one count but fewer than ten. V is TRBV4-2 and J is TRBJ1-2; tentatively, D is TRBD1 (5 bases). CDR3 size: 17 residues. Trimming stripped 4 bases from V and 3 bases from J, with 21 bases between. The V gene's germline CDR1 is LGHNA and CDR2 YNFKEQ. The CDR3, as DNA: TGTGCCAGCAGCCGGGCGCCGGGACGTACGAAGGACTATGGCTACACCTTC. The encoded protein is CASSRAPGRTKDYGYTF.

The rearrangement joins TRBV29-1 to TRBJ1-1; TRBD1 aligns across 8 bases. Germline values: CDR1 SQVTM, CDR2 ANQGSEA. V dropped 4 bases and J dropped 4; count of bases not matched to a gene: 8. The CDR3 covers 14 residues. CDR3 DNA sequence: TGCAGCGTTGGGCACAGTACAGGGGGCACTGAAGCTTTCTTT. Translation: CSVGHSTGGTEAFF.

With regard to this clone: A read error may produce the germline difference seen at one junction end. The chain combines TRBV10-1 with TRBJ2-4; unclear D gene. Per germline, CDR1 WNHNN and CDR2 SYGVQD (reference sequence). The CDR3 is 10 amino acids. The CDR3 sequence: CASSVSGEVF. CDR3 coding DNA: TGCGCCAGCAGTGTATCGGGTGAAGTGTTC.

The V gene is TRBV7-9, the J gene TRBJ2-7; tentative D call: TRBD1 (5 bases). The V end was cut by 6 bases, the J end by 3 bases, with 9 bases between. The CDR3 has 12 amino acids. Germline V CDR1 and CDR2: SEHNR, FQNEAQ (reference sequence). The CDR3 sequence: CASSSGNYEQYF. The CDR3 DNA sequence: TGTGCCAGCAGTTCAGGGAACTACGAGCAGTACTTC.

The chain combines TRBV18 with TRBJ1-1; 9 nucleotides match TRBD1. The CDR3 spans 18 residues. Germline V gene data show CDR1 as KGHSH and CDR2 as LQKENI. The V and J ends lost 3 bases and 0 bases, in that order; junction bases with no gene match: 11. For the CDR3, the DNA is TGTGCCAGCTCACCCAATATCCCCGGGACAGGGATGAACACTGAAGCTTTCTTT. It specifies CASSPNIPGTGMNTEAFF.